A single sample is the source of the 13 T cell receptor beta chains below, sequenced in a study of shared clonotypes between healthy human individuals. It was CD45RO-negative cells, positively selected for CCR7, that made up naive CD8 cells, with terminally differentiated effector memory CD45RA+ cells excluded. Repertoires were generated with immunoSEQ multiplex PCR, while TCRdb's copy carries only in-frame clones and drops some. The sample includes roughly 570,000 clones, roughly 98% of them seen just once. Material: naive CD8+ T cells sorted from blood. Receptor source: a man younger than 45 in good health.

The CDR3 bases are TGTGCCAGAAGCCCCCTCGGGAGGGAGAGGGAAACGTTTTTT. It is translated as CARSPLGRERETFF. J is TRBJ2-2 and V is TRBV5-3; 8 nucleotides line up with TRBD2. TRBV5-3 falls under the ORF class, with uncertain function. This CDR3 contains 14 residues. The V gene end was trimmed by 4 bases and the J gene end by 16 bases; junction bases not matched to a gene: 15.

The chain uses TRBV5-6 and TRBJ2-7; 10 bases are a match to TRBD2. CDR3 length: 17 residues. Germline values: CDR1 SGHDT, CDR2 YYEEEE. V gave up 0 bases and J gave up 3 bases; unmatched junction bases: 9. The CDR3 region is CASSLGRAGGYFYEQYF. For the CDR3, the DNA is TGTGCCAGCAGCTTGGGAAGAGCGGGAGGGTATTTCTACGAGCAGTACTTC.

This chain connects TRBV2 to TRBJ2-3, with D tentatively TRBD1 (6 bases). The CDR3 contains 14 residues. Germline assignment: CDR1 SNHLY and CDR2 FYNNEI. The germline V and J ends were trimmed by 6 bases and 1 base, with 11 bases remaining between them. The CDR3 DNA reads TGTGCCAGCAGGAGGAAGGGGGGCACAGATACGCAGTATTTT. Amino acid sequence: CASRRKGGTDTQYF.

The chain recombines TRBV18 with TRBJ2-2, with 8 positions matching TRBD1. CDR1 KGHSH and CDR2 LQKENI come from the germline V gene. This CDR3 region has 14 residues. Trimming removed 3 bases from V and 7 bases from J; junction bases left unmatched: 4. The CDR3 loop reads CASSPTGDGGELFF. In DNA, the CDR3 is TGTGCCAGCTCACCGACAGGGGATGGCGGGGAGCTGTTTTTT. The full variable domain, in which reference TRBV18 and TRBJ2-2 provide the parts outside the CDR3, is NAGVMQNPRHLVRRRGQEARLRCSPMKGHSHVYWYRQLPEEGLKFMVYLQKENIIDESGMPKERFSAEFPKEGPSILRIQQVVRGDSAAYFCASSPTGDGGELFFGEGSRLTVL.

V and J are TRBV13 and TRBJ1-1; D remains unclear. The CDR3 totals 13 residues. V was cut by 7 bases and J by 5 bases, with 14 bases left in between. CDR1 and CDR2 from the germline V gene are PRHDT and FYEKMQ (reference sequence). The CDR3 loop is CASNGGGDTEAFF. CDR3 sequence (DNA): TGTGCCAGCAACGGCGGTGGTGATACTGAAGCTTTCTTT.

This clone was detected once. The chain carries TRBV9 and TRBJ2-1; the D is unclear. The CDR3 totals 12 residues. CDR1 and CDR2 (germline): SGDLS, YYNGEE. V shed 4 bases and J shed 8 bases, with 10 bases lying between them. CDR3 sequence: CASSPHLDEQFF. The CDR3 region has the DNA TGTGCCAGCAGCCCTCATTTAGATGAGCAGTTCTTC.

V is TRBV7-9 and J is TRBJ1-2; no firm D call. The CDR3 runs to 11 residues. Per germline, CDR1 SEHNR and CDR2 FQNEAQ (reference sequence). The V end lost 1 base, the J end lost 8 bases, and 5 bases lay between the germline ends. This chain's CDR3 is CASSLVGGYTF. The CDR3, as DNA: TGTGCCAGCAGCTTAGTTGGAGGCTACACCTTC.

The J gene is TRBJ2-3, the V gene TRBV10-3, with TRBD2 matching over 9 bases. This CDR3 is 15 amino acids long. After removal of 6 bases from V and 4 bases from J, the junction contained 8 bases not matched to a gene. Germline V gives CDR1 ENHRY, CDR2 SYGVKD. The CDR3 protein is CAISPREGQSDTQYF. CDR3 bases: TGTGCCATCAGCCCGCGGGAGGGCCAATCAGATACGCAGTATTTT.

The chain is built from TRBV21-1 and TRBJ2-7; TRBD2 was called by the table and not checked on the DNA. TRBV21-1 is a known pseudogene. The CDR3 covers 20 residues. Written as DNA, the CDR3 is TGTGCCAGCACTCAAAGGGCGGGAGGGTCACTAGACTACTACCGATACGAGCAGTACTTC. Amino acids: CASTQRAGGSLDYYRYEQYF.

The genes are TRBV6-5 and TRBJ2-7, with D possibly TRBD1 on 5 matching bases. V dropped 2 bases and J dropped 0 bases, with 14 bases sitting between them. Germline V CDR1 and CDR2: MNHEY, SVGAGI. CDR3 length: 16 amino acids. In DNA, the CDR3 is TGTGCCAGCAGTTACGAGGCAGGGTGGAGCTCCTACGAGCAGTACTTC. Residues: CASSYEAGWSSYEQYF.

The J gene is TRBJ2-5, the V gene TRBV29-1, with 11 bases identical to TRBD2. The CDR3 sequence is 15 residues long. Germline V gene sequence: CDR1 SQVTM, CDR2 ANQGSEA. Trimming at V came to 7 bases and at J to 4 bases, leaving 11 bases not matched to a gene. CDR3 coding DNA: TGCAGCGCAGAACTAGCGGGAGATATAGTAGAGACCCAGTACTTC. This encodes CSAELAGDIVETQYF.

The chain links TRBV5-5 to TRBJ2-7, with 11 bases lining up with TRBD2. V lost 1 base to trimming and J lost 0 bases; unmatched junction nucleotides: 6. This CDR3 spans 17 amino acids. CDR1 is SGHKS and CDR2 is YYEKEE in the germline V gene (reference sequence). CDR3 sequence reads: CASSLRLAGGGSYEQYF. Here the CDR3 DNA reads TGTGCCAGCAGCTTGAGGCTAGCGGGAGGTGGCTCCTACGAGCAGTACTTC.

Note on this clone: Other DNA sequences in the same sample also yield this CDR3. This rearrangement joins TRBV6-5 to TRBJ2-6; D remains ambiguous. The CDR3 is made up of 12 amino acids. The germline V and J ends were trimmed by 4 bases and 2 bases, with 0 bases remaining between them. Germline V gene sequence: CDR1 MNHEY, CDR2 SVGAGI. CDR3 DNA sequence: TGTGCCAGCAGTTCTGGGGCCAACGTCCTGACTTTC. This translates into CASSSGANVLTF.